These 7 T cell receptor beta chains share one sample of origin, sequenced in a study of spatial heterogeneity in lung cancer. In TCRdb, the 5' RACE reads were re-called with MiXCR into one record per CDR3 protein. The sample includes about 92,000 distinct CDR3 sequences, less than 15% seen only once; the top ten take about two fifths. Time point in this sample: sample taken at primary tumor resection. The study sequenced unsorted whole RNA from tumor, nontumor lung or frozen PBMC. Sequences were derived from PBMCs, sampled at surgery. The receptors shown here come from a male donor with early-stage non-small cell lung cancer.

This clonotype was seen a handful of times. The rearrangement links TRBV12-3 or TRBV12-4 to TRBJ1-6, with 7 bases matching TRBD1. V lost 3 bases, J lost 8 bases, and 4 bases stayed unmatched. This CDR3 comprises 14 residues. The CDR3 DNA is TGTGCCAGCAGTTTCGGGCAGGGGGATTCACCCCTCCACTTT. Residues: CASSFGQGDSPLHF.

The gene calls are TRBV10-3 and TRBJ1-6; 9 bases match TRBD1. The CDR3 runs 16 residues. The germline gives CDR1 ENHRY, CDR2 SYGVKD. The J segment lost 7 bases and the V segment lost 7 bases, leaving 11 bases of the junction unmatched. The CDR3 loop reads CAINRGGQGLNSPLHF. CDR3 nucleotide sequence: TGTGCCATCAACCGGGGAGGACAGGGGTTGAATTCACCCCTCCACTTT.

This clonotype has just a few counts. The chain links TRBV7-2 to TRBJ2-3; D unresolved. This CDR3 has 13 amino acids. The V and J ends lost 3 bases and 4 bases respectively, with 8 bases between them. Germline values: CDR1 SGHTA, CDR2 FQGNSA. CDR3: CASSFEYADTQYF. Written as DNA, the CDR3 is TGTGCCAGCAGCTTCGAGTACGCAGATACGCAGTATTTT.

V usage is TRBV7-2 and J usage is TRBJ2-5; D is unresolved. This CDR3 contains 13 residues. Looked up from germline, CDR1 is SGHTA and CDR2 is FQGNSA. V shed 3 bases and J shed 8 bases, with 13 bases lying between them. The CDR3 loop is CASSLDTLGTQYF. The CDR3, as DNA: TGTGCCAGCAGCTTGGATACCCTCGGAACCCAGTACTTC. The variable domain in full, with the rest retrieved from reference TRBV7-2 and TRBJ2-5, is GAGVSQSPSNKVTEKGKDVELRCDPISGHTALYWYRQSLGQGLEFLIYFQGNSAPDKSGLPSDRFSAERTGGSVSTLTIQRTQQEDSAVYLCASSLDTLGTQYFGPGTRLLVL.

Many counts were recorded for this clonotype. V is TRBV12-3 or TRBV12-4 and J is TRBJ1-2; D gene uncertain. V shed 4 bases and J shed 4 bases, with 10 bases lying between them. This CDR3 contains 13 residues. The CDR3, as DNA: TGTGCCAGCAGTTCGCAACAGTCCTATGGCTACACCTTC. Residues: CASSSQQSYGYTF.

This sequence joins TRBV7-2 and TRBJ2-3; no clear D gene. Germline CDR1 and CDR2: SGHTA and FQGNSA. This CDR3 region has 15 residues. V was pared by 11 bases and J by 4 bases, with 22 bases between. CDR3 nucleotide sequence: TGTGCCTCGCTTAGGCAGCTTAGGTCTGCAGATACGCAGTATTTT. It yields the protein CASLRQLRSADTQYF.

There are a few counts of this clonotype. V is TRBV7-3 and J is TRBJ2-2, with TRBD1 as a possible D gene (6 bases). V lost 7 bases and J 7 bases, leaving 13 bases between the germline ends. The CDR3 consists of 13 residues. Germline V lookup: CDR1 SGHTA, CDR2 FQGTGA. For the CDR3, the DNA is TGTGCCAGCACCAAACAGGGAAACGGGGAGCTGTTTTTT. Translation gives CASTKQGNGELFF.